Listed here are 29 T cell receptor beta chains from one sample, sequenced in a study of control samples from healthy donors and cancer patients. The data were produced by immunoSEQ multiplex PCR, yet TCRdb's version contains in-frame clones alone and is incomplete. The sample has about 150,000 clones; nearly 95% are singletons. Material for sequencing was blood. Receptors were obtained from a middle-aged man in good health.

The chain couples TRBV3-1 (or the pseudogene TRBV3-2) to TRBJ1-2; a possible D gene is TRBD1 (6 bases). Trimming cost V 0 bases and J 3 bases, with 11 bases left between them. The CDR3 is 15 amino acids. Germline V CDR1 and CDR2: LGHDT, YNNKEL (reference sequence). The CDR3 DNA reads TGTGCCAGCAGCCAAGAGTGGGGGGCCGACTATGGCTACACCTTC. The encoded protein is CASSQEWGADYGYTF.

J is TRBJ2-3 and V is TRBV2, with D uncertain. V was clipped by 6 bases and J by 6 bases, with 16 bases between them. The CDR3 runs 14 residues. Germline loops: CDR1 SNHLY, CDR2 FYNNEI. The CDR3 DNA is TGTGCCAGCAGCAACTCTCGGGCTGTCGATACGCAGTATTTT. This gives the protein CASSNSRAVDTQYF.

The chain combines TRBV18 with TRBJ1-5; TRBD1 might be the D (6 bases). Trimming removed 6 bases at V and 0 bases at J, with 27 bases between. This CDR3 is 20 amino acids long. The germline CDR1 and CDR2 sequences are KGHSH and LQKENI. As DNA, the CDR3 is TGTGCCAGCTCGCCCTTCGGTAACCCGGGACACGACTATAGCAATCAGCCCCAGCATTTT. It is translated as CASSPFGNPGHDYSNQPQHF.

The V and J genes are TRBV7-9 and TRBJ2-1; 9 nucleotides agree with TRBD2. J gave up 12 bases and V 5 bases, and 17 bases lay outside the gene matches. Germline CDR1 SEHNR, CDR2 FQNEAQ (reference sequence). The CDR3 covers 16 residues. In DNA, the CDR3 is TGTGCCAGCAGCCGAGGGGGAGGCGGGAGGGCCGATAGGCAGTTCTTC. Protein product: CASSRGGGGRADRQFF.

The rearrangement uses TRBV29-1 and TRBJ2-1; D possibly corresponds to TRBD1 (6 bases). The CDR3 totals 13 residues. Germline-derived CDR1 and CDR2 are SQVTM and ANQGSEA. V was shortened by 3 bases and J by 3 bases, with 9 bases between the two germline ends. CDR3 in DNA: TGCAGCGTTGATGTCAGGGGCTACAATGAGCAGTTCTTC. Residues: CSVDVRGYNEQFF.

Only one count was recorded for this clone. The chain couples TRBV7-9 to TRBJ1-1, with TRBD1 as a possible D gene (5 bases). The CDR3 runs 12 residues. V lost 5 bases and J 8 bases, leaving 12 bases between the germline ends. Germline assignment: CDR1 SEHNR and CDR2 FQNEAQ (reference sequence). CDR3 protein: CASSLTGPEAFF. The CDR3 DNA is TGTGCCAGCAGCCTTACAGGCCCGGAAGCTTTCTTT.

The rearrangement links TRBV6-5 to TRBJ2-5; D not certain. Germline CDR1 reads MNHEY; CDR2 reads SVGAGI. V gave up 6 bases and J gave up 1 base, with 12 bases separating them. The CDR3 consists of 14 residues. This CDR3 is CASSLLSAQETQYF. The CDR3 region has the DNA TGTGCCAGCAGCCTTCTGAGCGCCCAAGAGACCCAGTACTTC.

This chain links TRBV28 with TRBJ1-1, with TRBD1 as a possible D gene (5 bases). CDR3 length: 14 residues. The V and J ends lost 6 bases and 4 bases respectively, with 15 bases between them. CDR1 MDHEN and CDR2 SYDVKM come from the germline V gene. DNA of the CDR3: TGTGCCAGCAGCCACCGAGAGGGGCCCACTGAAGCTTTCTTT. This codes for CASSHREGPTEAFF.

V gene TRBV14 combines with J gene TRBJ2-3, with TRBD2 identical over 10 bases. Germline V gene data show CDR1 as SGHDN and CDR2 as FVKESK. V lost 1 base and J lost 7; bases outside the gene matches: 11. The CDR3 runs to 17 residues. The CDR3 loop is CASSQVGLADRMNTQYF. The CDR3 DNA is TGTGCCAGCAGCCAAGTTGGACTAGCGGATAGAATGAATACGCAGTATTTT.

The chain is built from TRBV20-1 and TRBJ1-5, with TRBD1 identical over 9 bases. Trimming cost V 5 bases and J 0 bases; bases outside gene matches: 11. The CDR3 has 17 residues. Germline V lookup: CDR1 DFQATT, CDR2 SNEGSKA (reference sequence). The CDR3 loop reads CSARGGQGGYSNQPQHF. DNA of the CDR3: TGCAGTGCTCGTGGGGGACAGGGCGGATATAGCAATCAGCCCCAGCATTTT.

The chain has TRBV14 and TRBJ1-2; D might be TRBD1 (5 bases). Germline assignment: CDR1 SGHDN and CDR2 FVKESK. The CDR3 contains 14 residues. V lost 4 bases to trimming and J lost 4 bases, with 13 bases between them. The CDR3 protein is CASSRIPGGYGYTF. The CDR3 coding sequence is TGTGCCAGCAGCCGCATACCGGGGGGCTATGGCTACACCTTC.

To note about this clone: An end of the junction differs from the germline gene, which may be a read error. CDR3 DNA: TGTGCCAGCACTGGACAGAACCTACTCTCTAGGGCCAACGTCCTGACTTTC. Encoded protein: CASTGQNLLSRANVLTF. The V and J genes are TRBV28 and TRBJ2-6; D is possibly TRBD1 (6 bases). Germline CDR1 is MDHEN and CDR2 is SYDVKM. The CDR3 spans 17 residues.

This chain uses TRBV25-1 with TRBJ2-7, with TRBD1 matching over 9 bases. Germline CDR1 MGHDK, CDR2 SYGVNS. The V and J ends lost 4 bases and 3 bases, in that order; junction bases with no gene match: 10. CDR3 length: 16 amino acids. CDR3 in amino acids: CASSGGTGTGIYEQYF. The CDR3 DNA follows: TGTGCCAGCAGTGGGGGTACCGGGACAGGGATCTACGAGCAGTACTTC.

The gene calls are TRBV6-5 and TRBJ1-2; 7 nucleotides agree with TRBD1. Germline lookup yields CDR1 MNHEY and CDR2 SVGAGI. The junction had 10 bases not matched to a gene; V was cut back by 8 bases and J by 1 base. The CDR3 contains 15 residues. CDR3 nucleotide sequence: TGTGCCAGCTCCGGCGGGACAGCGTTTAACTATGGCTACACCTTC. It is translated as CASSGGTAFNYGYTF.

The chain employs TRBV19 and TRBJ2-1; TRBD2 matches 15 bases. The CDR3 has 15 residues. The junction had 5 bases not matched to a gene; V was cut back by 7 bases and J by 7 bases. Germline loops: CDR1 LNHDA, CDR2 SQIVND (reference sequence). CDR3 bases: TGTGCCAGTAAAAAAGGGACTAGCGGGAGGAATGAGCAGTTCTTC. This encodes CASKKGTSGRNEQFF.

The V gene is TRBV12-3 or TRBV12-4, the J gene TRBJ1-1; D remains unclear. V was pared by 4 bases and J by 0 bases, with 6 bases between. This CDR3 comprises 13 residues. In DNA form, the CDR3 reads TGTGCCAGCAGTTCCTCAGTGAACACTGAAGCTTTCTTT. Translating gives CASSSSVNTEAFF.

Here the CDR3 DNA reads TGCGCCAGCAGCCAAGATTTCAGGGCGGGAGGAAAACTGTTTTTT. Translating gives CASSQDFRAGGKLFF. The rearrangement links TRBV4-1 to TRBJ1-4, with D maybe TRBD1 (5 bases). The germline V gene encodes CDR1 MGHRA and CDR2 YSYEKL. Trimming took 0 bases from V and 10 from J, leaving 15 bases between them. CDR3 length: 15 amino acids.

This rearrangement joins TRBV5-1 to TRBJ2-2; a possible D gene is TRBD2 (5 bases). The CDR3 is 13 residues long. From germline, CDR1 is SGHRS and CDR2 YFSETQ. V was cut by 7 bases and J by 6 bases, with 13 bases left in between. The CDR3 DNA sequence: TGCGCCAGCGAGAGGGATGGGGCCGGGGAGCTGTTTTTT. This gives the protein CASERDGAGELFF.

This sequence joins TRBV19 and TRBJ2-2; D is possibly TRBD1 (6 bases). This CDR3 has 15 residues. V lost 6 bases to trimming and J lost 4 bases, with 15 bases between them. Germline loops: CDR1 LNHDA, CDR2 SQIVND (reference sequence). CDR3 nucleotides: TGTGCCAGTAGGCCGACAGGTGGCCTCACCGGGGAGCTGTTTTTT. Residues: CASRPTGGLTGELFF.

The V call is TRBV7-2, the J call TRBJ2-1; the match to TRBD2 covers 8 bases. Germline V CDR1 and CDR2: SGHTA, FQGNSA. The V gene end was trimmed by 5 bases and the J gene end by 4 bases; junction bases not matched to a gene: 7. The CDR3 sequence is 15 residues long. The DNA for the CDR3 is TGTGCCAGCAGCAGATTAGCGGGACGGTACAATGAGCAGTTCTTC. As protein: CASSRLAGRYNEQFF.

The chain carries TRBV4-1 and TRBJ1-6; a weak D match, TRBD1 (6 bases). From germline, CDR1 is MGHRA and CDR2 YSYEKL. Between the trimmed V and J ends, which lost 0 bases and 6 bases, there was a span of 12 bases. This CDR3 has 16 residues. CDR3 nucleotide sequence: TGCGCCAGCAGCCAAGATAGTGCCAGGGGTAATTCACCCCTCCACTTT. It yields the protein CASSQDSARGNSPLHF.

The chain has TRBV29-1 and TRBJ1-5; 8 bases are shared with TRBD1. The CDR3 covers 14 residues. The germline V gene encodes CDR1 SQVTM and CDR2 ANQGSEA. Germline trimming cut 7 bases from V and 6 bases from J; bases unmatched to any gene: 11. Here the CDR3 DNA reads TGCAGCGACACCGGACAGGGTTTAGGTCAGCCCCAGCATTTT. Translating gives CSDTGQGLGQPQHF.

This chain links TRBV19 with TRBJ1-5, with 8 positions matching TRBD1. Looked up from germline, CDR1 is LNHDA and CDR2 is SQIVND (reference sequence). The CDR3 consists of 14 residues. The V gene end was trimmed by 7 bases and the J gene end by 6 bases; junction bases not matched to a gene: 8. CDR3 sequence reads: CASTGQVRSQPQHF. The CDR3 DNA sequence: TGTGCCAGTACGGGACAGGTGAGGAGTCAGCCCCAGCATTTT.

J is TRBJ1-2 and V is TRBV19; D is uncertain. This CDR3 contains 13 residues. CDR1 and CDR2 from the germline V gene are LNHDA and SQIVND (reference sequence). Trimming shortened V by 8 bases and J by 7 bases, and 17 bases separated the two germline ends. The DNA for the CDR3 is TGTGCCAGTCGCCAAACAGCGGTCGCTGGCTACACCTTC. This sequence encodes CASRQTAVAGYTF.

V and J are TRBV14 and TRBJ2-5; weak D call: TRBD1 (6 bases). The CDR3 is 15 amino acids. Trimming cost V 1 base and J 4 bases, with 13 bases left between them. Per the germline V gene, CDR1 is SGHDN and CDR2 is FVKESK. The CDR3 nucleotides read TGTGCCAGCAGCCAAGGGCGGAGAGGGGGAGAGACCCAGTACTTC. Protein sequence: CASSQGRRGGETQYF.

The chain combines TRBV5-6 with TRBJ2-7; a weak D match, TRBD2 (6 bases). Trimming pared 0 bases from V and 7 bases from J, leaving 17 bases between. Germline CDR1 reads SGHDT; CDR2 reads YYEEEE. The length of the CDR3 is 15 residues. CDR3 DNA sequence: TGTGCCAGCAGCTTGGGGGCTAGCGAGCAACTTGAGCAGTACTTC. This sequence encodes CASSLGASEQLEQYF.

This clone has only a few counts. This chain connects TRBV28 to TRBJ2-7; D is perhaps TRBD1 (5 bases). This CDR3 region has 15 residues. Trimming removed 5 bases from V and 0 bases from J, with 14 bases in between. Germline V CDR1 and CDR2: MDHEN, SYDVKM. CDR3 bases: TGTGCCAGCAGTCCTCGACAGACCCGCTCCTACGAGCAGTACTTC. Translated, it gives CASSPRQTRSYEQYF.

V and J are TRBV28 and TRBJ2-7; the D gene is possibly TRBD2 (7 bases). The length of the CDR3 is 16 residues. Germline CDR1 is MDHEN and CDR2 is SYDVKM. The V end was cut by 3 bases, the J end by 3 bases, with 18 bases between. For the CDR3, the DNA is TGTGCCAGCAGTTTGTCGGGGGGCTCAGGAAGCTACGAGCAGTACTTC. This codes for CASSLSGGSGSYEQYF.

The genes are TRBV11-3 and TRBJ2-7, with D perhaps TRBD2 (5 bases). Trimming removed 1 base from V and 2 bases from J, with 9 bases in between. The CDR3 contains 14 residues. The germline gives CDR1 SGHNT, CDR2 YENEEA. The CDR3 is CASSLGGLAYEQYF. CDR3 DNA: TGTGCCAGCAGCTTAGGAGGACTGGCCTACGAGCAGTACTTC.